The rows below give T cell receptor beta chains drawn from one sample of a study of shared clonotypes between healthy human individuals. Produced via immunoSEQ multiplex PCR; TCRdb's table is partial and in-frame only. Of over 2 million clones in the sample, roughly 94% are singletons; the top ten hold 0.1% to 0.15%. Sequencing was done on a sample of naive CD4+ T cells sorted from blood. The source of these receptors is a young man in good health. The CDR3 runs from the conserved cysteine through the conserved F or W. A clone size is listed for some rows: how often the clone was seen (once, few, many), or a class if it is expanded.

J gene | clone size | V gene | CDR3 protein
TRBJ2-7 | . | TRBV18 | CASRGPSLDGEGRGYEQYF
TRBJ1-4 | . | TRBV28 | CASSSTGTNEKLFF
TRBJ1-5 | . | TRBV30 | CAWSRSNRGQGQPQHF
TRBJ1-2 | . | TRBV10-3 | CAISESSGQTANYGYTF
TRBJ1-1 | . | TRBV7-2 | CASSSTDRGLSTEAFF
TRBJ1-5 | once | TRBV19 | CASSIVLGGNQPQHF
TRBJ1-1 | once | TRBV10-3 | CAISETVNTEAFF
TRBJ2-7 | . | TRBV11-2 | CASSLDGTVSYEQYF
TRBJ1-5 | . | TRBV28 | CASNRRQLDQPQHF
TRBJ1-1 | . | TRBV29-1 | CSVDGDRAMNTEAFF
TRBJ2-1 | . | TRBV6-6 | CASSKVYNEQFF
TRBJ1-6 | . | TRBV30 | CAWSGSGTGGSPLHF
TRBJ2-5 | once | TRBV5-4 | CASSRTSGSQETQYF
TRBJ1-3 | . | TRBV9 | CASSGTSGNTIYF
TRBJ2-3 | . | TRBV6-5 | CASSRTGTRRDTQYF
TRBJ2-2 | . | TRBV6-5 | CASSYLQAVTGELFF
TRBJ1-2 | . | TRBV5-8 | CASTQRVLYGYTF
TRBJ1-1 | . | TRBV4-1 | CASSFPNTEAFF
TRBJ2-5 | . | TRBV28 | CASSSPGLEETQYF
TRBJ2-7 | . | TRBV18 | CASSPDRGLSYEQYF
TRBJ2-3 | . | TRBV27 | CASSLVGLEPTDTQYF
TRBJ2-5 | . | TRBV7-2 | CASSWGLAGQETQYF
TRBJ2-7 | . | TRBV28 | CASSPLGPYEQYF
TRBJ2-3 | . | TRBV2 | CASSGRDLQNTQYF
TRBJ2-7 | . | TRBV7-2 | CASSDPGQRTYEQYF
TRBJ2-1 | . | TRBV7-2 | CASSVGTSGRQRGEQFF
TRBJ1-2 | . | TRBV5-4 | CASSLDGYGYTF
TRBJ1-5 | . | TRBV11-2 | CASSPDSLINQPQHF
TRBJ1-2 | . | TRBV6-1 | CASSEDSHYGYTF
TRBJ1-2 | many | TRBV5-1 | CASSLAPYRPSNYGYTF
TRBJ1-2 | . | TRBV27 | CASSRGQGTTRYGYTF
TRBJ1-5 | . | TRBV18 | CASSPVGSNQPQHF
TRBJ2-7 | . | TRBV10-1 | CASSESGVYEQYF
TRBJ1-2 | . | TRBV28 | CASSSVPGRDGYTF
TRBJ2-5 | . | TRBV7-2 | CASSLNSGTGEETQYF
TRBJ2-1 | . | TRBV7-2 | CASSLFQFRRPSSYNEQFF